This TCR beta chain was obtained from a study of cytotoxic CD8 clonotypes in ibrutinib-treated CLL. Across the study: Across the patients, roughly 10 were relapsed/refractory, some 14 treatment-naive and roughly 18 IGHV unmutated. Responses: 24 partial, 2 complete; after median 68 months, about 15 stayed remitted, some twelve progressed. The study's findings and limits: T-cell clonality at baseline went above that of age-matched healthy donors and rose and fell with circulating CD8+ T-cell counts.

Sequenced by immunoSEQ multiplex PCR; TCRdb stores in-frame clones only, minus some. This table holds about 200,000 clones, 70% found once. Germline V lookup: CDR1 MNHEY, CDR2 SVGAGI. The CDR3 loop spans 14 amino acids. Trimming removed 2 bases from V and 3 bases from J; junction bases left unmatched: 1. In regard to this clone: Its matching antigen is unknown.

The chain recombines TRBV6-5 with TRBJ1-5, with 7 bases that match TRBD1. The clonotype originates from a human donor with chronic lymphocytic leukemia. The specimen was PBMCs, collected after 12 months of ibrutinib treatment. For the CDR3, the DNA is TGTGCCAGCAGTTACAGGGGGCACAATCAGCCCCAGCATTTT. Translating it yields CASSYRGHNQPQHF.